This T cell receptor beta chain was found in a study of tumor-infiltrating lymphocytes in primary liver carcinoma (dated by TCRdb to 2015 to 2018). In terms of the full investigation: Of the five patients (three men and two women, aged 30 to 69 years), four had hepatocellular carcinoma and one had combined HCC and intrahepatic cholangiocarcinoma. The five patients had tumors staged T1-T3 N0M0, with maximum diameters ranging from roughly 4 to 10 cm. Each sample produced about 3.5 to 7.13 million productive TCRbeta reads, and read depth showed no significant difference between tissue types. Across five regions of each liver tumor, along with adjacent normal tissue and blood, the study brought together TCRbeta repertoire sequencing, expression microarrays and whole-exome sequencing. A total of roughly 35 specimens from 5 patients went through TCRbeta repertoire sequencing, namely 25 tumor regions, 5 adjacent noncancerous liver tissues and 5 peripheral blood samples. To link TCRbeta repertoire diversity with the local molecular phenotype, the roughly 26 tumor region samples were profiled using Agilent mRNA microarrays. High reproducibility was observed for the technical replicate repertoires, with mean shared-clone rates about 0.92 and correlation coefficients above 0.95.

Beyond this particular receptor, the publication reports: The top 250 clones accounted for a significantly greater share of the repertoire in tumors than in blood (p = 0.039). With just a few patients in the study, the authors point out that the findings should be validated in a larger study. Just about 7.5-24% of top clones turned up in all five regions of a tumor, which suggests spatial heterogeneity among tumor-infiltrating T cells. Because sequencing covered only the TCR beta chain and unpaired alpha chains were not captured, true repertoire diversity is likely underestimated. Because the samples were bulk and unsorted, CD4+ and CD8+ T cell repertoires could not be compared. Repertoire overlap was higher between tumor regions (mean roughly 35%) than tumor-adjacent (approximately 17%) or tumor-blood (14%) pairs, consistent with antigen-driven expansion.

The CDR3 runs 12 residues from the cysteine to the phenylalanine. The DNA shown is the 36-base CDR3, in frame from base 1. CDR1 MNHNS and CDR2 SASEGT are derived from the germline V gene. Total RNA and DNA were co-extracted without cell sorting from 20-30 mg of bulk tissue using the AllPrep DNA/RNA mini kit. Four or five patients with histopathologically diagnosed primary liver carcinoma underwent surgical resection in China between November 2015 and 2016. At the time of sampling, the patients were treatment-naive and had chronic HBV infection. Each tumor was sampled at five spatially separated regions: the superior, inferior, left-lateral and right-lateral poles and the tumor centre. According to histology, viable tumor cells made up more than 85% of every tumor sample. Fresh tumor and adjacent tissue pieces were bisected; one half was stored in RNAlater at -80°C, the other sent for histology. Details on this clonotype: Its antigen is still unknown. One end of the junction fails to match germline, which may point to a read error.

Using a constant-region primer and ProtoScript II reverse transcriptase, TCRbeta-specific cDNA was reverse-transcribed from around 500 ng total RNA. TCRbeta libraries were built with three nested multiplex PCR rounds, a slightly modified ARM-PCR procedure. Each of the first two PCR rounds ran for 9 to 10 cycles using multiplex TRBV1-TRBV30 forward primers together with a Cbeta reverse primer. A final 25-cycle PCR with Deep VentR polymerase added sample barcodes and Illumina adapters. Amplicons of 200-500 bp were gel-purified with a QIAquick gel extraction kit before sequencing. TCRbeta amplicons were sequenced on an Illumina HiSeq 2500 with 250-bp paired-end reads. The paper's processing steps were these. Trimmomatic v0.33 was used to quality-trim the reads, and FLASH v1.2.11 was used to merge paired reads so that full CDR3 sequences could be recovered. MiGEC v1.2.1b assigned V, D and J germline segments to the rearranged TCRbeta sequences. Clonotype statistics and Shannon-Wiener diversity indices were computed with VDJtools v1.0.0. To reduce sampling bias, subsequent analyses other than the diversity analysis used only the 250 most abundant clonotypes in each sample. The public reads were reprocessed in TCRdb via fastp at Q25 and MiXCR, keeping in-frame beta chains. Rows are unified per CDR3 protein, each entry keeping the most common DNA and genes. None of the V and J calls come from the authors' own analysis; TCRdb made them. The sample contains roughly 57,000 distinct CDR3 sequences, 60% to 85% of them found a single time. Jointly, the top ten make up around 60% of the sample.

Sequencing was performed on liver tumor tissue from sampling region 2. The meaning of the sample's cell subset or site label: tumor region T2, inferior pole. This receptor was taken from a middle-aged man with primary liver carcinoma and hepatitis B virus infection. The rearrangement combines TRBV6-1 with TRBJ1-1, with no D gene named confidently. Here is the DNA: TGTGCCAGCAGTGGGTGGAACACTGGAGCTTTCTTT. Its coded protein is CASSGWNTGAFF.